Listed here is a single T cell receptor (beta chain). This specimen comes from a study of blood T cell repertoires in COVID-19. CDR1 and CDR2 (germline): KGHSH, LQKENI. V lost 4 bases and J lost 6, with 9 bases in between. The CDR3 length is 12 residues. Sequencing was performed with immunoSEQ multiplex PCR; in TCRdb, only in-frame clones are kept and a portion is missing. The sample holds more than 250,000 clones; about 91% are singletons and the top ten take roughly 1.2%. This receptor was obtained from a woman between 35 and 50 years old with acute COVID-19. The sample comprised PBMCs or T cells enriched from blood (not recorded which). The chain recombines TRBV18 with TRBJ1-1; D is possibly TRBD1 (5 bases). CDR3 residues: CASSRRQPEAFF. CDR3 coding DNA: TGTGCCAGCTCACGGAGACAGCCTGAAGCTTTCTTT.